This T cell receptor (beta chain) derives from a study of blood T cells in healthy people across ages. Study outcomes and limitations: Unsorted PBMCs prevented conclusive naive versus antigen-experienced comparison.

Next came a second PCR, run for about 6 to 12 cycles, which used a sample-barcoded 5' primer along with a J-beta primer mix. Tags on each cDNA molecule came from a template-switch adaptor with 12 random nucleotides. TCRdb ran MiXCR on the 5' RACE reads and lists one entry per CDR3 protein. This table holds more than 650,000 distinct CDR3 sequences, roughly 53% found once. The draw of peripheral blood yielded approximately 10 milliliters from each donor. This clonotype was seen at least ten times. Its antigen remains unidentified. The sequenced sample consisted of blood. The clonotype comes from a man older than 75 in good health.

The CDR3 region is CASSQVSGQGGNYGYTF. The CDR3 nucleotides are TGTGCCAGCAGCCAAGTCTCGGGACAGGGAGGTAACTATGGCTACACCTTC. The J gene is TRBJ1-2, the V gene TRBV4-2; TRBD1 agrees at 9 bases. Trimming at V came to 1 base and at J to 1 base, leaving 7 bases not matched to a gene. The length of the CDR3 is 17 residues. CDR1 LGHNA and CDR2 YNFKEQ come from the germline V gene.